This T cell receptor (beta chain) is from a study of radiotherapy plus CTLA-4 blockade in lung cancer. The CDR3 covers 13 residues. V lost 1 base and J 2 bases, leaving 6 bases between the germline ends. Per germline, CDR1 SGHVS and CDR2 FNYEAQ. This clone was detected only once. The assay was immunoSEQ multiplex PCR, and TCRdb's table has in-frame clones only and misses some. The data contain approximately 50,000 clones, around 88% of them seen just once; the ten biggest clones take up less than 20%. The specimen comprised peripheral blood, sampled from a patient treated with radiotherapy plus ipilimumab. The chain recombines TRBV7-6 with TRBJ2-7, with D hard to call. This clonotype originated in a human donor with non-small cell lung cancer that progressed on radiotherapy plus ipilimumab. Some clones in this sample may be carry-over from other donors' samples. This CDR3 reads CASSLESAYEQYF. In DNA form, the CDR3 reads TGTGCCAGCAGCTTAGAGTCAGCCTACGAGCAGTACTTC.